Each of the 3 T cell receptor beta chains below was sequenced from the same sample in a study of blood T cell repertoires in COVID-19. Data came from immunoSEQ multiplex PCR; TCRdb stores just in-frame clones and leaves some out. The sample includes roughly 57,000 clones, over 75% of them seen just once. The specimen was peripheral blood. These TCRs come from a man in his sixties with active or convalescent COVID-19.

This clone was counted a single time. The gene calls are TRBV5-4 and TRBJ1-1, with TRBD1 as a possible D gene (6 bases). Trimming left V 5 bases short and J 0 bases short, with 17 bases between. Germline CDR1 and CDR2: SGHNT and YYREEE (reference sequence). CDR3 length: 16 amino acids. As DNA, the CDR3 is TGTGCCAGCAGTCCAACAGGGAGCCGAATGAACACTGAAGCTTTCTTT. Translated: CASSPTGSRMNTEAFF.

This sequence joins TRBV5-8 and TRBJ1-4, with a tentative D call TRBD1 (5 bases). Germline V gene lookup returns CDR1 SGHTS and CDR2 YDEGEE. V was trimmed by 5 bases and J by 0 bases, leaving 14 bases between them. This CDR3 comprises 16 residues. The CDR3 reads CASRRGHSATNEKLFF. The CDR3 DNA reads TGTGCCAGCAGGAGAGGACACTCTGCAACTAATGAAAAACTGTTTTTT.

V is TRBV5-6 and J is TRBJ1-1; no clear D. The germline V gene has CDR1 SGHDT and CDR2 YYEEEE. Trimming stripped 2 bases from V and 1 base from J, with 18 bases between. The CDR3 extends over 17 amino acids. The CDR3 loop reads CASSFRIGGPPNTEAFF. The CDR3 DNA is TGTGCCAGCAGCTTTAGAATTGGCGGGCCGCCGAACACTGAAGCTTTCTTT. Full variable domain (missing parts from reference TRBV5-6 and TRBJ1-1): DAGVTQSPTHLIKTRGQQVTLRCSPKSGHDTVSWYQQALGQGPQFIFQYYEEEERQRGNFPDRFSGHQFPNYSSELNVNALLLGDSALYLCASSFRIGGPPNTEAFFGQGTRLTVV.